The sequence of this TCR beta chain was determined in a study of cytomegalovirus exposure and HLA in healthy donors. Overall study results and limits: In a later analysis, V- and J-gene trimming of beta chains associated with a DCLRE1C missense variant, replicated independently. With high specificity and sensitivity, the classifier reportedly diagnosed cytomegalovirus status.

Both 60 Vbeta primers and 13 Jbeta primers went into the PCR. Sequencing used immunoSEQ multiplex PCR; TCRdb keeps in-frame clones, though not all of them. Among roughly 150,000 clones listed, 73% were seen once. This clone occurred a few times. Its antigen remains unknown. Per the germline V gene, CDR1 is SGHDT and CDR2 is YYEEEE. This CDR3 region has 17 residues. V lost 2 bases, J lost 0 bases, and 15 bases lay in between. The chain employs TRBV5-6 and TRBJ2-1; tentative D call: TRBD2 (6 bases). The TCR originated in a woman between 18 and 29 years old in good health and CMV-seropositive. The sequenced sample was PBMCs. The CDR3 bases are TGTGCCAGCAGCTTAAATGGAGGGGCCCGCTCCTACAATGAGCAGTTCTTC. It specifies CASSLNGGARSYNEQFF.